This T cell receptor (beta chain) was identified in a study of blood T cell repertoires in COVID-19. On the study more broadly: Sample material is recorded as cDNA or gDNA derived from T cells, B-cell-depleted T cells, or PBMCs.

V gave up 3 bases and J gave up 1 base, with 15 bases separating them. The CDR3 totals 15 residues. CDR1 is GTSNPN, CDR2 SVGIG, per germline (reference sequence). Original analysis: Estimates of nucleated cell counts were drawn from the amplification of reference gene primers. Repertoires were generated with immunoSEQ multiplex PCR, while TCRdb's copy carries only in-frame clones and drops some. The D gene and trimming were derived from the DNA, and the V and J assignments and clone size from that table. The sample shows roughly 150,000 clones, roughly 87% of them seen only once. The TCR was taken from a human donor in a cohort sampled during active COVID-19. The chain joins TRBV30 to TRBJ1-1; D is possibly TRBD1 (5 bases). The specimen was peripheral blood. The CDR3 loop is CAWRIGRRENTEAFF. The CDR3 bases are TGTGCCTGGAGGATAGGGCGCAGGGAGAACACTGAAGCTTTCTTT.